This T cell receptor beta chain was profiled in a study of T cell responses to AZD1222 COVID-19 vaccine. Looked up from germline, CDR1 is MDHEN and CDR2 is SYDVKM. J was trimmed by 8 bases and V by 2 bases; bases with no gene match: 13. The CDR3 loop spans 16 amino acids. Using immunoSEQ multiplex PCR, the repertoire was profiled, and TCRdb retains in-frame clones only, with some absent. The data contain 110,000 to 150,000 clones, over 85% of them singletons. The material sequenced was peripheral blood, taken on day 0 of AZD1222 vaccination. This chain uses TRBV28 with TRBJ1-2; 8 nucleotides agree with TRBD1. The sequence was obtained from an adult in good health. The CDR3 region has the DNA TGTGCCAGCAGTTTAAAGTCGGTCAGGGGGCCTGGGGGCTACACCTTC. It translates to CASSLKSVRGPGGYTF.